This T cell receptor beta chain was profiled in a study of blood T cell repertoires in COVID-19 (dated by TCRdb to about 2020). About the study as a whole: Samples from collaborators originated in the United States, Italy and Spain and spanned both the acute and convalescent phases of COVID-19. The material from the prospective study consisted of cDNA or gDNA derived from T cells, B-cell-depleted T cells, or PBMCs. Subjects who had been exposed to COVID-19, were actively infected with it, or had recovered from it provided the deeply sampled blood TCRbeta repertoires that made up the dataset. The repertoires were released in a freely available public database meant as a resource for research on the immune response to SARS-CoV-2. Samples came from the ongoing ImmuneRACE study (first 160 participants) plus 1,254 subjects from 6 global collaborators. The sample metadata nearly always contained a de-identified subject ID, COVID-19 status, age in years and sex. Where available, HLA class I and class II types were taken from metadata supplied by the sample provider and were not determined by assay-based typing.

The paper as a whole reports these results and caveats: Clinical and demographic metadata were provided uncurated, with the amount varying by source and participant.

TCRbeta CDR3 regions were amplified from genomic DNA by means of the immunoSEQ Assay, a bias-controlled multiplex PCR. The authors' analysis ran thus. The number of nucleated cells in each sample was estimated from the amplification of reference gene primers within the assay. Sequence reads were collapsed and filtered to measure the absolute abundance of every unique TCRbeta CDR3 rearrangement. Productive Simpson clonality was computed per sample as the square root of Simpson's diversity index over productive rearrangements. The clones in this table, taken by TCRdb from immuneACCESS, are in-frame only. Not every clone is retained; where verified, under half of the shortfall comes from an unresolved V gene, and the cause of the rest is unknown. The DNA was the basis for D and trimming; V, J and clone size are from that table. Here the sample has 29,000 or so clones; around 87% occur a single time. Of the sample, 12% is held by the ten largest clones.

Collaborating institutions collected whole blood in K2EDTA tubes following their own protocols. For TCRbeta analysis, collaborators shipped samples as frozen whole blood, isolated PBMCs, or DNA extracted from either of those sample types. From the cysteine through the phenylalanine, the CDR3 covers 14 amino acids. Only the CDR3 region is kept as DNA, spanning 42 bases read in frame from base 1. From a lookup of the germline V gene (reference sequence), CDR1 and CDR2 are SGHKS and YYEKEE. V loses 4 bases of germline sequence and J loses 1 base, and the interval between the two ends is 11 bases. Remarks on this clone: No cognate antigen has been identified for it. No clone much larger than this one lies a single base away; base qualities are absent.

The sequence came from a human donor in a cohort sampled during active COVID-19. The donor label of this sample is uncertain. Sequencing was done on a sample of peripheral blood. Recombination joined TRBV5-5 with TRBJ1-1, and TRBD1 may be the D gene, going by 6 matching bases. The CDR3 region reads CASSLRQANTEAFF. At the DNA level, the sequence is TGTGCCAGCAGCCTTCGACAGGCGAACACTGAAGCTTTCTTT.